These T cell receptor beta chains were read from a single sample in a study of siplizumab effects on memory and regulatory T cells. Produced via immunoSEQ multiplex PCR; TCRdb's table is partial and in-frame only. The profile covers tens of thousands of clones, with roughly 93% appearing a single time and about 40% taken by the ten largest. The sample was CD8+ T cells sorted from blood. The source is a human donor in good health. CDR3s leave out the opening cysteine and the closing phenylalanine or tryptophan.

J gene: TRBJ2-7; V gene: TRBV5-1; CDR3 protein: ASSFGTGAYEQY
J gene: TRBJ2-1; V gene: TRBV27; CDR3 protein: ASGWRAFDEQF
J gene: TRBJ1-4; V gene: TRBV12-5; CDR3 protein: ASGLIPGTGQSTNEKLF
J gene: TRBJ1-1; V gene: TRBV27; CDR3 protein: ASSFRGKTEAF
J gene: TRBJ2-1; V gene: TRBV7-3; CDR3 protein: ASSLSIGTGSYNEQF
J gene: TRBJ2-5; V gene: TRBV9; CDR3 protein: ASSSPTGDGAWETQY
J gene: TRBJ2-7; V gene: TRBV12-1; CDR3 protein: ASRGQGFYEQY
J gene: TRBJ2-2; V gene: TRBV11-3; CDR3 protein: ASSSLGREDGELF
J gene: TRBJ2-1; V gene: TRBV7-8; CDR3 protein: ASSLPTSGAYNEQF
J gene: TRBJ2-7; V gene: TRBV7-2; CDR3 protein: ASSLASSYEQY
J gene: TRBJ1-2; V gene: TRBV5-5; CDR3 protein: ASSSREDYGYT
J gene: TRBJ2-7; V gene: TRBV5-5; CDR3 protein: ASSLASQGTYEQY
J gene: TRBJ2-1; V gene: TRBV7-9; CDR3 protein: ASSLEASSYNEQF
J gene: TRBJ2-2; V gene: TRBV29-1; CDR3 protein: SVPDRVVGELF
J gene: TRBJ1-1; V gene: TRBV27; CDR3 protein: ASSLFVHGVNTEAF
J gene: TRBJ2-1; V gene: TRBV14; CDR3 protein: ASSLGGHNEQF
J gene: TRBJ2-7; V gene: TRBV7-8; CDR3 protein: ASSSEAGGHEQY
J gene: TRBJ2-5; V gene: TRBV30; CDR3 protein: AWSRAGGRETQY
J gene: TRBJ1-4; V gene: TRBV7-9; CDR3 protein: ASSLEVGFREKLF
J gene: TRBJ1-1; V gene: TRBV7-9; CDR3 protein: ASSRGATEAF
J gene: TRBJ1-2; V gene: TRBV20-1; CDR3 protein: SARTGYGYT
J gene: TRBJ2-1; V gene: TRBV7-8; CDR3 protein: ASSLEVGNEQF
J gene: TRBJ2-2; V gene: TRBV7-6; CDR3 protein: ASSLLGGTGIYTGELF
J gene: TRBJ1-1; V gene: TRBV9; CDR3 protein: ASSPGRNTEAF
J gene: TRBJ2-7; V gene: TRBV25-1; CDR3 protein: ASSVQGANEQY
J gene: TRBJ2-5; V gene: TRBV5-4; CDR3 protein: ASILDPEGETQY
J gene: TRBJ1-5; V gene: TRBV5-6; CDR3 protein: ASSLAGDQPQH
J gene: TRBJ2-3; V gene: TRBV12-1; CDR3 protein: ASLPSGGFRTDTQY
J gene: TRBJ2-1; V gene: TRBV9; CDR3 protein: ASSAMGEQF
J gene: TRBJ2-7; V gene: TRBV29-1; CDR3 protein: SVSEREATYEQY
J gene: TRBJ2-1; V gene: TRBV7-3; CDR3 protein: ASSPGTDYNEQF
J gene: TRBJ2-7; V gene: TRBV5-1; CDR3 protein: ASSVYSGTYEQY
J gene: TRBJ2-7; V gene: TRBV9; CDR3 protein: ASSPSTNRGYEQY
J gene: TRBJ2-7; V gene: TRBV5-1; CDR3 protein: ASSPLSAYEQY
J gene: TRBJ2-1; V gene: TRBV7-9; CDR3 protein: ASSFFPSGFRYNEQF
J gene: TRBJ2-7; V gene: TRBV29-1; CDR3 protein: SVEVSRGGEQY
J gene: TRBJ1-2; V gene: TRBV5-1; CDR3 protein: ASRDGSSYGYT
J gene: TRBJ1-1; V gene: TRBV2; CDR3 protein: ASRAREGAF
J gene: TRBJ2-7; V gene: TRBV19; CDR3 protein: ASSVGTLPLVSYEQY
J gene: TRBJ2-5; V gene: TRBV29-1; CDR3 protein: SVHRGRETQY
J gene: TRBJ2-2; V gene: TRBV11-1; CDR3 protein: ASSLTVGRGTGELF
J gene: TRBJ1-4; V gene: TRBV5-1; CDR3 protein: ASSLQGLEEKLF
J gene: TRBJ2-7; V gene: TRBV7-3; CDR3 protein: ASSFVGDGYEQY
J gene: TRBJ1-1; V gene: TRBV28; CDR3 protein: ASIDLRRGGGTEAF
J gene: TRBJ2-5; V gene: TRBV9; CDR3 protein: ASSSTSGTQY
J gene: TRBJ1-5; V gene: TRBV27; CDR3 protein: ASSWGQGSGQPQH
J gene: TRBJ2-7; V gene: TRBV10-1; CDR3 protein: ASSDDRVHEQY
J gene: TRBJ2-7; V gene: TRBV7-3; CDR3 protein: ASSLAGTGRYEQY
J gene: TRBJ2-3; V gene: TRBV5-5; CDR3 protein: ASSLEDSTDTQY
J gene: TRBJ2-3; V gene: TRBV27; CDR3 protein: ASSSLFGSGPTDTQY
J gene: TRBJ1-1; V gene: TRBV7-3; CDR3 protein: ASRPDRGSTEAF